Presented here are 23 T cell receptor beta chains from one specimen sequenced in a study of cytomegalovirus exposure and HLA in healthy donors. Using immunoSEQ multiplex PCR, the repertoire was profiled, and TCRdb retains in-frame clones only, with some absent. The sample lists approximately 280,000 clones, approximately 88% occurring once. The specimen was PBMCs. These receptors were obtained from a woman aged 18-29 years in good health and CMV-seronegative.

This chain connects TRBV5-6 to TRBJ2-7; possibly TRBD1 for D (8 bases). This CDR3 spans 15 amino acids. Germline V CDR1 and CDR2: SGHDT, YYEEEE. V gave up 3 bases and J gave up 2 bases, with 15 bases separating them. DNA for the CDR3: TGTGCCAGCAGCTGGGGGGGGACAGGCCCCTACGAGCAGTACTTC. Protein sequence: CASSWGGTGPYEQYF.

J is TRBJ2-7 and V is TRBV30, with a weak D call TRBD1 (5 bases). Trimming removed 0 bases from V and 0 bases from J, with 9 bases in between. The germline CDR1 and CDR2 sequences are GTSNPN and SVGIG (reference sequence). The CDR3 extends over 14 amino acids. CDR3 bases: TGTGCCTGGAGTGTCGACAGCCACTCCTACGAGCAGTACTTC. Amino acid sequence: CAWSVDSHSYEQYF. The full variable domain, with the rest looked up from reference TRBV30 and TRBJ2-7, is SQTIHQWPATLVQPVGSPLSLECTVEGTSNPNLYWYRQAAGRGLQLLFYSVGIGQISSEVPQNLSASRPQDRQFILSSKKLLLSDSGFYLCAWSVDSHSYEQYFGPGTRLTVT.

This clone came up once. This chain joins TRBV13 and TRBJ2-5; 10 bases are a match to TRBD2. The CDR3 totals 15 residues. V was clipped by 5 bases and J by 5 bases; unmatched bases: 8. Germline V gives CDR1 PRHDT, CDR2 FYEKMQ (reference sequence). The DNA for the CDR3 is TGTGCCAGCAGCCACAGGGGGACTAGCGACGAGACCCAGTACTTC. Amino acids: CASSHRGTSDETQYF.

The rearrangement joins TRBV9 to TRBJ2-5, with D perhaps matching TRBD2 (6 bases). Germline CDR1 reads SGDLS; CDR2 reads YYNGEE. This CDR3 has 16 amino acids. V lost 3 bases and J lost 8, with 23 bases in between. This CDR3 reads CASSARDMGGRDTQYF. The CDR3 region has the DNA TGTGCCAGCAGCGCCCGAGACATGGGAGGAAGGGATACCCAGTACTTC.

This chain joins TRBV6-5 and TRBJ2-1, with a tentative D call TRBD2 (5 bases). The CDR3 is 11 amino acids. Looked up from germline, CDR1 is MNHEY and CDR2 is SVGAGI. V was cut by 10 bases and J by 9 bases, with 13 bases left in between. CDR3 amino acids: CATLEGGEQFF. In nucleotides, the CDR3 is TGTGCCACGTTAGAGGGTGGTGAGCAGTTCTTC.

This chain's CDR3 is CASWSSYEQYF. Here the CDR3 DNA reads TGTGCCAGCTGGAGCTCCTACGAGCAGTACTTC. The chain links TRBV27 to TRBJ2-7; D call uncertain. Germline V CDR1 and CDR2: MNHEY, SMNVEV (reference sequence). The CDR3 spans 11 residues. Trimming took off 8 bases at V and 0 bases at J, with 5 bases between the two ends.

V and J are TRBV11-1 and TRBJ2-7, with TRBD1 identical over 11 bases. Germline CDR1 is SGHAT and CDR2 is FQDESV (reference sequence). The V segment lost 1 base and the J segment 6 bases; nucleotides outside the gene matches: 11. The CDR3 runs to 17 residues. DNA of the CDR3: TGTGCCAGCAGCTTAGTTAATCGCGGACAGGGGGCTATCGAGCAGTACTTC. It translates to CASSLVNRGQGAIEQYF. The full variable domain, its missing parts supplied by reference TRBV11-1 and TRBJ2-7, is EAEVAQSPRYKITEKSQAVAFWCDPISGHATLYWYRQILGQGPELLVQFQDESVVDDSQLPKDRFSAERLKGVDSTLKIQPAELGDSAMYLCASSLVNRGQGAIEQYFGPGTRLTVT.

V usage is TRBV13 and J usage is TRBJ1-3; 7 bases are a match to TRBD1. V dropped 7 bases and J dropped 4; count of bases not matched to a gene: 10. Germline values: CDR1 PRHDT, CDR2 FYEKMQ (reference sequence). There are 15 residues in the CDR3. The CDR3 DNA follows: TGTGCCAGCACCCCCCGGACAGGTTTAGGAAACACCATATATTTT. Translation: CASTPRTGLGNTIYF.

This clone was counted a single time. The chain couples TRBV5-4 to TRBJ2-5; 7 bases are shared with TRBD2. V was clipped by 3 bases and J by 3 bases; unmatched bases: 5. This CDR3 is 14 amino acids long. The germline V gene has CDR1 SGHNT and CDR2 YYREEE (reference sequence). DNA of the CDR3: TGTGCCAGCAGCTCGGCGGGAGTTGAAGAGACCCAGTACTTC. As protein: CASSSAGVEETQYF. Combining the CDR3 with reference TRBV5-4 and TRBJ2-5 gives the whole variable domain ETGVTQSPTHLIKTRGQQVTLRCSSQSGHNTVSWYQQALGQGPQFIFQYYREEENGRGNFPPRFSGLQFPNYSSELNVNALELDDSALYLCASSSAGVEETQYFGPGTRLLVL.

This rearrangement joins TRBV18 to TRBJ2-2, with 13 bases matching TRBD2. Germline lookup yields CDR1 KGHSH and CDR2 LQKENI. CDR3 length equals 16 residues. Trimming took 0 bases from V and 6 from J; bases not matched to a gene: 1. This CDR3 is CASSPPLAGGPGELFF. CDR3 bases: TGTGCCAGCTCACCACCACTAGCGGGAGGGCCCGGGGAGCTGTTTTTT.

Turning to this clone: This specimen includes other DNA sequences encoding the same CDR3. J is TRBJ2-7 and V is TRBV28; a possible D gene is TRBD1 (6 bases). The CDR3 has 13 amino acids. Between the trimmed V and J ends, which lost 6 bases and 2 bases, there was a span of 11 bases. Germline CDR1 and CDR2: MDHEN and SYDVKM. The CDR3 is CASSETGAYEQYF. The CDR3 region has the DNA TGTGCCAGCAGCGAGACAGGTGCCTACGAGCAGTACTTC.

This clone was recorded at least ten times. V and J are TRBV11-2 and TRBJ2-7; 11 bases agree with TRBD2. Germline loops: CDR1 SGHAT, CDR2 FQNNGV. The CDR3 length is 15 residues. Trimming took 1 base from V and 5 from J; bases not matched to a gene: 4. CDR3 DNA sequence: TGTGCCAGCAGCTTAGTTAGCGGGAGGGCCCACGAGCAGTACTTC. This encodes CASSLVSGRAHEQYF.

The genes are TRBV27 and TRBJ2-1, with a weak D call TRBD1 (6 bases). Trimming pared 8 bases from V and 8 bases from J, leaving 13 bases between. This CDR3 spans 12 amino acids. From germline, CDR1 is MNHEY and CDR2 SMNVEV (reference sequence). DNA of the CDR3: TGTGCCAGCGGGGCAGGGGTGGATGAGCAGTTCTTC. This gives the protein CASGAGVDEQFF.

V usage is TRBV7-9 and J usage is TRBJ1-1; TRBD1 matches 8 bases. This CDR3 is 14 amino acids long. The germline gives CDR1 SEHNR, CDR2 FQNEAQ (reference sequence). The V and J ends lost 6 bases and 1 base, in that order; junction bases with no gene match: 4. CDR3 coding DNA: TGTGCCAGCAGTTCACAGGGGGGGAACACTGAAGCTTTCTTT. Encoded protein: CASSSQGGNTEAFF.

The V call is TRBV10-1, the J call TRBJ1-2; D gene ambiguous. V lost 5 bases and J lost 3, with 16 bases in between. The CDR3 runs to 15 residues. The germline CDR1 and CDR2 sequences are WNHNN and SYGVQD (reference sequence). CDR3 loop: CASSTRSSRDYGYTF. The CDR3 DNA follows: TGCGCCAGCAGTACCCGATCCTCTCGGGACTATGGCTACACCTTC.

CDR3 bases: TGTGCCAGCAGCTCGGGTTTCACCTACGAGCAGTACTTC. Its translation: CASSSGFTYEQYF. The chain uses TRBV14 and TRBJ2-7, with no clear D. V was clipped by 5 bases and J by 2 bases, with 10 bases between them. Germline V gives CDR1 SGHDN, CDR2 FVKESK. This CDR3 comprises 13 residues.

The chain joins TRBV27 to TRBJ2-5, with a weak D call TRBD1 (6 bases). V lost 8 bases, J lost 2 bases, and 15 bases lay in between. CDR3 size: 14 residues. Germline V CDR1 and CDR2: MNHEY, SMNVEV (reference sequence). CDR3 in DNA: TGTGCCAGCGGGAACCGGGACAATCAAGAGACCCAGTACTTC. Translation: CASGNRDNQETQYF.

V gene TRBV28 combines with J gene TRBJ2-7; possibly TRBD2 for D (5 bases). Trimming shortened V by 7 bases and J by 2 bases, and 21 bases separated the two germline ends. Looked up from germline, CDR1 is MDHEN and CDR2 is SYDVKM. The CDR3 loop spans 16 amino acids. CDR3 DNA sequence: TGTGCCAGCAAGCCTCATAGGGAGAAAGGTGCCTACGAGCAGTACTTC. Protein sequence: CASKPHREKGAYEQYF.

This clone has just one count. The J gene is TRBJ2-1, the V gene TRBV9; 13 bases fit TRBD2. The CDR3 extends over 20 amino acids. J was trimmed by 0 bases and V by 2 bases; bases with no gene match: 11. From germline, CDR1 is SGDLS and CDR2 YYNGEE. CDR3 bases: TGTGCCAGCAGCGTCAACCCCGGGACTAGCGGGATTTTCTCCTACAATGAGCAGTTCTTC. Translation gives CASSVNPGTSGIFSYNEQFF.

This clone was observed a single time. The J gene is TRBJ1-2, the V gene TRBV19, with 7 nucleotides matching TRBD1. V lost 7 bases, J lost 8 bases, and 16 bases stayed unmatched. Germline V gene sequence: CDR1 LNHDA, CDR2 SQIVND (reference sequence). This CDR3 is built from 15 residues. As DNA, the CDR3 is TGTGCCAGTAAAAGGGGGACAGATGTTGGATACGGCTACACCTTC. The encoded protein is CASKRGTDVGYGYTF.

This sequence joins TRBV28 and TRBJ2-7; a weak D match, TRBD1 (6 bases). The CDR3 loop spans 16 amino acids. The germline gives CDR1 MDHEN, CDR2 SYDVKM. V was clipped by 4 bases and J by 0 bases, with 16 bases between them. The CDR3 is CASSSADRPRSYEQYF. As DNA, the CDR3 is TGTGCCAGCAGTTCGGCCGACAGGCCTCGCTCCTACGAGCAGTACTTC.

The chain combines TRBV5-4 with TRBJ1-2; D possibly corresponds to TRBD1 (5 bases). This CDR3 contains 16 residues. The germline gives CDR1 SGHNT, CDR2 YYREEE (reference sequence). V was pared by 2 bases and J by 1 base, with 15 bases between. CDR3 sequence (DNA): TGTGCCAGCAGCTTAGCGATGACGGGGGATAACTATGGCTACACCTTC. This sequence encodes CASSLAMTGDNYGYTF.

The V call is TRBV15, the J call TRBJ2-7; TRBD2 agrees at 10 bases. This CDR3 region has 15 residues. Germline values: CDR1 LNHNV, CDR2 YYDKDF (reference sequence). With V trimmed by 3 bases and J by 1 base, 3 bases remained unmatched. The CDR3 DNA reads TGTGCCACCAGCAGTCTAGCGGGGGATTCCTACGAGCAGTACTTC. Encoded protein: CATSSLAGDSYEQYF. Full variable domain (missing parts from reference TRBV15 and TRBJ2-7): DAMVIQNPRYQVTQFGKPVTLSCSQTLNHNVMYWYQQKSSQAPKLLFHYYDKDFNNEADTPDNFQSRRPNTSFCFLDIRSPGLGDTAMYLCATSSLAGDSYEQYFGPGTRLTVT.